This T cell receptor beta chain is drawn from a study of blood T cell repertoires in COVID-19. Study at large: Sites in the United States, Italy and Spain provided acute and convalescent COVID-19 samples. T cells, B-cell-depleted T cells, or PBMCs supplied cDNA or gDNA.

Original data processing: Scientists estimated how many nucleated cells there were by amplifying reference gene primers. Clones were sequenced by immunoSEQ multiplex PCR, and TCRdb holds only the in-frame ones, with some missing. V and J calls and clone size are copied from that table; D and trimming were computed from the DNA. This table holds under 250,000 clones, approximately 86% found once. The V segment lost 4 bases and the J segment 1 base; nucleotides outside the gene matches: 4. The CDR3 is 16 residues long. The V gene's germline CDR1 is MGHRA and CDR2 YSYEKL. The receptor was isolated from a woman aged 60 to 75 who had recovered from COVID-19. Sequencing was performed on peripheral blood. This sequence joins TRBV4-1 and TRBJ2-3, with 11 bases that match TRBD2. In nucleotides, the CDR3 is TGCGCCAGCAGCCCCCTGACTAGCGGGGGCACAGATACGCAGTATTTT. Translation: CASSPLTSGGTDTQYF.